The T cell receptor beta chain under discussion was sequenced for a study of radiotherapy plus CTLA-4 blockade in lung cancer. The table came from immunoSEQ multiplex PCR; TCRdb's copy has only in-frame clones and leaves some out. The data hold about 91,000 clones, with 55% to 75% observed a single time. This receptor was obtained from a human donor with non-small cell lung cancer that progressed on radiotherapy plus ipilimumab. The source was peripheral blood, collected from a patient treated with radiotherapy plus ipilimumab.

The CDR3 protein is CASGTSPDNEQFF. The CDR3 bases are TGTGCCAGCGGGACTTCTCCCGACAATGAGCAGTTCTTC. This chain connects TRBV6-6 to TRBJ2-1; perhaps TRBD2 as D (6 bases). V was pared by 8 bases and J by 5 bases, with 13 bases between. The CDR3 is 13 amino acids. Germline V gene data show CDR1 as MNHNY and CDR2 as SVGAGI (reference sequence).